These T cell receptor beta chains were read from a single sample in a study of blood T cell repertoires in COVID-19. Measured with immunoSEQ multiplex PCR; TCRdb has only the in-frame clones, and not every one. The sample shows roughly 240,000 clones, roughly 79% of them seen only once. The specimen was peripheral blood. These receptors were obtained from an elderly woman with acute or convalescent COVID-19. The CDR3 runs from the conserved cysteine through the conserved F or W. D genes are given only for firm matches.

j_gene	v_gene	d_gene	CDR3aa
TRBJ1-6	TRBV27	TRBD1	CATLPGQGANSPLHF
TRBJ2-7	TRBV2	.	CASRETESSYEQYF
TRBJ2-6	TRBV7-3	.	CASSPEGGAGANVLTF
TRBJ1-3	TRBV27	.	CASSLRVGYAGNTIYF
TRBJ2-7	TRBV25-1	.	CASSEYYRDYEQYF
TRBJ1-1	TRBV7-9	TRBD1	CASSSGQVNTEAFF
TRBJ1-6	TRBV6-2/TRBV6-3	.	CASSTGPGDYNSPLHF
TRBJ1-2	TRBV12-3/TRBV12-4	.	CASSLAGVYGYTF
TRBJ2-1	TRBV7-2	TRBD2	CASSDAYSGTYNEQFF
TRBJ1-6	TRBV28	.	CASEPGSYNSPLHF
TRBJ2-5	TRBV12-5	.	CASGLALQETQYF
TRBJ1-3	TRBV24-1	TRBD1	CATSDGTEGNTIYF
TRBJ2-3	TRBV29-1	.	CSVSPQDLSDTQYF
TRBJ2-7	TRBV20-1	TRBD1	CSAQGAYEQYF
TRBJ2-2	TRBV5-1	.	CASSELQQGLSGELFF
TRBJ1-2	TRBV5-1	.	CASSLTHRQSLTF
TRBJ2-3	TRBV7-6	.	CASSLVGAGTDTQYF
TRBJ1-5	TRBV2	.	CASSADNNQPQHF
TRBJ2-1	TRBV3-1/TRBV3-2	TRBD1	CASSQARQGINEQFF
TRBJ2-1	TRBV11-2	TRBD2	CASSLSSGSTNEQFF
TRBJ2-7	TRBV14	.	CASSQERGTEQYF
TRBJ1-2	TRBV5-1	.	CASSLVQGNYGYTF
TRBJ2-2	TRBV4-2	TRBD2	CASSQEPLAVNTGELFF
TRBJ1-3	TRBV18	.	CASSPLGLNSGNTIYF
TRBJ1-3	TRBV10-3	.	CAISALEQAGWNTIYF
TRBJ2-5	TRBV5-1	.	CASSLAGRGLQETQYF
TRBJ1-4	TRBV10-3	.	CAIRGRINEKLFF
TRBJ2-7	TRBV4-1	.	CASSQDPRSSGSSYEQYF
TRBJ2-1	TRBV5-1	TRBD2	CASSPGLAGVGIYNEQFF
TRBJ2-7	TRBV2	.	CASSPRARYEQYF
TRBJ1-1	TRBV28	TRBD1	CASSPGQLMNTEAFF
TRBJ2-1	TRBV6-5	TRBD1	CASSSGQGVSNEQFF
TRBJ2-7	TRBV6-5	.	CASSRSLTYEQYF
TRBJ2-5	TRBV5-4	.	CASSLETGHQETQYF
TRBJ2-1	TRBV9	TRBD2	CASSHGGVNEQFF
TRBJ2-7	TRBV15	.	CATSRDQELVGEQYF
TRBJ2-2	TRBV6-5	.	CASRVADYTGELFF
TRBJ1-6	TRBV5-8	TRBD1	CASSLTGGSYSPLHF
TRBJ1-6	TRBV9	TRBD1	CASRPGTDNSPLHF
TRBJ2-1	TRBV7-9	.	CASSITAGTYNEQFF
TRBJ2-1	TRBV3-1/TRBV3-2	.	CASSQDPLTSMNEQFF
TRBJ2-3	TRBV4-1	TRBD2	CASSQDWRGEADTQYF
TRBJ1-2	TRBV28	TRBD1	CASSLPGTGAPAGGYTF